What follows are 26 T cell receptor beta chains derived from one specimen sequenced in a study of spatial heterogeneity in lung cancer. Time point of the sample: sample taken at primary tumor resection. Points from the study as a whole: Counts that tracked tumor mutation counts were those of expanded intratumoral alpha and beta TCRs.

No antigen is known for these receptors. TCRdb used MiXCR to reprocess the 5' RACE reads, holding one entry per CDR3 protein. The sample shows around 5,000 distinct CDR3 sequences, around 6.7% of them seen only once. The sample in question was lung tumor tissue, obtained at surgery. The origin of the receptors is a male donor with early-stage non-small cell lung cancer.

Many counts were recorded for this clonotype. The V and J genes are TRBV6-1 and TRBJ2-2, with 7 positions matching TRBD1. CDR1 is MNHNS, CDR2 SASEGT, per germline. This CDR3 has 14 amino acids. V gave up 6 bases and J gave up 7 bases; unmatched junction bases: 8. CDR3 DNA: TGTGCCAGCAGATTGAGACAGGGTGGCGGGGAGCTGTTTTTT. It specifies CASRLRQGGGELFF.

This clonotype is medium-sized in the sample. The chain combines TRBV20-1 with TRBJ1-1; no reliable D call. Deletions cut 3 bases from V and 7 bases from J, with 6 bases between. The CDR3 has 10 residues. CDR1 is DFQATT, CDR2 SNEGSKA, per germline (reference sequence). CDR3 sequence: CSASAGEAFF. The CDR3 nucleotides are TGCAGTGCTAGTGCTGGTGAAGCTTTCTTT.

This clonotype was seen many times. The chain has TRBV7-6 and TRBJ2-5, with D possibly matching TRBD2 (7 bases). Trimming stripped 1 base from V and 5 bases from J, with 14 bases between. This CDR3 spans 15 amino acids. Germline loops: CDR1 SGHVS, CDR2 FNYEAQ. CDR3 in DNA: TGTGCCAGCAGCTTAGAGGCGGGGGCGGGGGAGACCCAGTACTTC. Protein sequence: CASSLEAGAGETQYF. Based on the CDR3 plus reference TRBV7-6 and TRBJ2-5, the full variable domain is GAGVSQSPRYKVTKRGQDVALRCDPISGHVSLYWYRQALGQGPEFLTYFNYEAQQDKSGLPNDRFSAERPEGSISTLTIQRTEQRDSAMYRCASSLEAGAGETQYFGPGTRLLVL.

This clonotype was seen a handful of times. V and J are TRBV7-9 and TRBJ1-5, with a possible D match to TRBD1 (5 bases). The germline V and J ends were trimmed by 3 bases and 4 bases, with 7 bases remaining between them. Germline loops: CDR1 SEHNR, CDR2 FQNEAQ (reference sequence). The CDR3 contains 13 residues. The CDR3 DNA follows: TGTGCCAGCAGCTTCCAGGGAAATCAGCCCCAGCATTTT. Translating gives CASSFQGNQPQHF.

This clonotype has at least ten counts. The chain links TRBV28 to TRBJ2-1; D is perhaps TRBD1 (5 bases). V was clipped by 9 bases and J by 4 bases, with 16 bases between them. In germline, CDR1 is MDHEN, CDR2 SYDVKM. The CDR3 covers 14 residues. CDR3: CASARPRGYNEQFF. In DNA, the CDR3 is TGTGCCAGTGCGCGGCCAAGGGGTTACAATGAGCAGTTCTTC. Filled out from reference TRBV28 and TRBJ2-1, the complete variable domain reads DVKVTQSSRYLVKRTGEKVFLECVQDMDHENMFWYRQDPGLGLRLIYFSYDVKMKEKGDIPEGYSVSREKKERFSLILESASTNQTSMYLCASARPRGYNEQFFGPGTRLTVL.

In this sample, this clonotype turned up many times. The gene calls are TRBV6-1 and TRBJ2-6; D gene ambiguous. Germline V CDR1 and CDR2: MNHNS, SASEGT. The V and J ends lost 7 bases and 0 bases respectively, with 16 bases between them. The CDR3 extends over 17 amino acids. The DNA of the CDR3 is TGTGCCAGCACGAGAGGCCTTCTCCCCTCTGGGGCCAACGTCCTGACTTTC. Its protein product is CASTRGLLPSGANVLTF.

The chain links TRBV12-3 or TRBV12-4 to TRBJ1-2; 7 nucleotides align to TRBD1. The CDR3 consists of 13 residues. Trimming cost V 7 bases and J 2 bases; bases outside gene matches: 4. The CDR3 region has the DNA TGTGCCAGCACTCGACAGGGAAACTATGGCTACACCTTC. This translates into CASTRQGNYGYTF.

Ten or more counts support this clonotype. CDR3 sequence (DNA): TGTGCCAGCAGCGTAGAGGGTAGCGGGAGGGTGGATACGCAGTATTTT. Its protein is CASSVEGSGRVDTQYF. The chain recombines TRBV9 with TRBJ2-3; 11 nucleotides align to TRBD2. The CDR3 runs 16 residues. The V and J ends lost 0 bases and 6 bases, in that order; junction bases with no gene match: 6. CDR1 is SGDLS, CDR2 YYNGEE, per germline.

This clonotype was found many times. The chain links TRBV4-2 to TRBJ1-2, with no clear D. CDR1 and CDR2 (germline): LGHNA, YNFKEQ. This CDR3 is 14 amino acids long. Trimming pared 0 bases from V and 4 bases from J, leaving 9 bases between. CDR3: CASSQDWEGYGYTF. The CDR3, as DNA: TGTGCCAGCAGCCAAGATTGGGAGGGCTATGGCTACACCTTC.

This chain connects TRBV19 to TRBJ2-1, with D tentatively TRBD2 (7 bases). The CDR3 is made up of 15 amino acids. The V gene's germline CDR1 is LNHDA and CDR2 SQIVND (reference sequence). Trimming stripped 1 base from V and 6 bases from J, with 13 bases between. The CDR3 reads CASSIGAGASNEQFF. The CDR3 nucleotides read TGTGCCAGTAGTATAGGGGCGGGGGCGAGCAATGAGCAGTTCTTC.

This clonotype was detected many times. The V gene is TRBV5-1, the J gene TRBJ2-1, with 10 nucleotides matching TRBD2. Per the germline V gene, CDR1 is SGHRS and CDR2 is YFSETQ. Unmatched junction bases numbered 3, after V lost 0 bases and J lost 6 bases. The CDR3 loop spans 15 amino acids. This chain's CDR3 is CASSLGLAGANEQFF. The CDR3 region has the DNA TGCGCCAGCAGCTTGGGGCTAGCGGGGGCCAATGAGCAGTTCTTC. The entire variable domain, with the rest obtained from reference TRBV5-1 and TRBJ2-1, is as follows: KAGVTQTPRYLIKTRGQQVTLSCSPISGHRSVSWYQQTPGQGLQFLFEYFSETQRNKGNFPGRFSGRQFSNSRSEMNVSTLELGDSALYLCASSLGLAGANEQFFGPGTRLTVL.

This clonotype was found many times. The V and J genes are TRBV19 and TRBJ1-3; the D is unclear. CDR1 and CDR2 from the germline V gene are LNHDA and SQIVND (reference sequence). The CDR3 has 15 amino acids. Between the trimmed V and J ends, which lost 6 bases and 1 base, there was a span of 13 bases. The CDR3 loop is CASRPGGNSGNTIYF. DNA for the CDR3: TGTGCCAGTAGACCCGGAGGGAATTCTGGAAACACCATATATTTT.

The chain carries TRBV18 and TRBJ2-7; the D gene is possibly TRBD1 (5 bases). This CDR3 has 12 amino acids. Germline values: CDR1 KGHSH, CDR2 LQKENI. V was shortened by 3 bases and J by 6 bases, with 9 bases between the two germline ends. CDR3 DNA: TGTGCCAGCTCACCGGGGCAGAGCGAGCAGTACTTC. It specifies CASSPGQSEQYF. The whole variable domain, remainder taken from reference TRBV18 and TRBJ2-7, is NAGVMQNPRHLVRRRGQEARLRCSPMKGHSHVYWYRQLPEEGLKFMVYLQKENIIDESGMPKERFSAEFPKEGPSILRIQQVVRGDSAAYFCASSPGQSEQYFGPGTRLTVT.

Worth noting for this clonotype: This may be a read error, as it is one base from a much larger clone. This chain joins TRBV6-5 and TRBJ2-3, with D perhaps TRBD1 (5 bases). This CDR3 spans 14 amino acids. Germline V lookup: CDR1 MNHEY, CDR2 SVGAGI. CDR3 sequence reads: CASRPGNPTGTQYF. The CDR3 DNA reads TGTGCCAGCAGGCCTGGGAACCCCACAGGTACGCAGTATTTT.

This clonotype was counted a few times. CDR3 region: CASSERLRGETQYF. CDR3 nucleotides: TGTGCCAGCAGTGAAAGGCTCCGAGGAGAGACCCAGTACTTC. The chain recombines TRBV2 with TRBJ2-5; D is uncertain. The CDR3 extends over 14 amino acids. Germline CDR1 reads SNHLY; CDR2 reads FYNNEI. The V and J ends lost 2 bases and 4 bases respectively, with 11 bases between them.

The table lists this clonotype with many counts. This sequence joins TRBV28 and TRBJ2-1; possible D gene TRBD2, 7 bases. V dropped 6 bases and J dropped 4 bases, with 16 bases sitting between them. The V gene's germline CDR1 is MDHEN and CDR2 SYDVKM. The CDR3 is 15 amino acids. The CDR3 here is CASSIGRGFYNEQFF. For the CDR3, the DNA is TGTGCCAGCAGCATAGGGAGGGGGTTTTACAATGAGCAGTTCTTC.

The V call is TRBV7-3, the J call TRBJ2-3, with D tentatively TRBD1 (5 bases). The germline V gene encodes CDR1 SGHTA and CDR2 FQGTGA. V was shortened by 6 bases and J by 2 bases, with 9 bases between the two germline ends. The CDR3 is made up of 13 amino acids. The CDR3 region is CASSQGNTDTQYF. The CDR3 DNA is TGTGCCAGCAGTCAGGGCAACACAGATACGCAGTATTTT.

The V call is TRBV29-1, the J call TRBJ1-1; the D is unclear. The ends were cut back, 0 bases at V and 8 bases at J, with 16 bases in the middle. The CDR3 has 14 residues. Germline CDR1 is SQVTM and CDR2 is ANQGSEA. CDR3 bases: TGCAGCGTTGAAGATAATTACCGGTGGTGGGAAGCTTTCTTT. It is translated as CSVEDNYRWWEAFF.

This clonotype was found many times. Written as DNA, the CDR3 is TGTGCCAGCAGCTTAGACTCCGGGGAGCTGTTTTTT. It yields the protein CASSLDSGELFF. The chain employs TRBV7-2 and TRBJ2-2; D not certain. The length of the CDR3 is 12 residues. V was pared by 1 base and J by 6 bases, with 3 bases between. From germline, CDR1 is SGHTA and CDR2 FQGNSA.

In its sample, this clonotype was seen many times. The V and J genes are TRBV10-1 and TRBJ1-1; D perhaps matches TRBD1 (6 bases). Germline CDR1 and CDR2: WNHNN and SYGVQD (reference sequence). With 4 bases removed from V and 8 bases from J, the gap between germline ends came to 17 bases. This CDR3 has 14 amino acids. The CDR3 DNA sequence: TGCGCCAGCAGTGGTGGTTTCAGGGGCTCCGAAGCTTTCTTT. This codes for CASSGGFRGSEAFF.

This clonotype qualifies as medium-sized. V is TRBV19 and J is TRBJ2-4; 13 bases agree with TRBD2. After removal of 5 bases from V and 2 bases from J, the junction contained 12 bases not matched to a gene. Germline V gives CDR1 LNHDA, CDR2 SQIVND (reference sequence). CDR3 length: 19 residues. The chain's CDR3 is CASSSSPRLAGGTKNIQYF. The CDR3 region has the DNA TGTGCCAGTAGTTCCTCACCCCGACTAGCGGGAGGTACCAAAAACATTCAGTACTTC. Full variable domain (rest looked up from reference TRBV19 and TRBJ2-4): DGGITQSPKYLFRKEGQNVTLSCEQNLNHDAMYWYRQDPGQGLRLIYYSQIVNDFQKGDIAEGYSVSREKKESFPLTVTSAQKNPTAFYLCASSSSPRLAGGTKNIQYFGAGTRLSVL.

This rearrangement joins TRBV5-1 to TRBJ2-1; 13 positions match TRBD2. In germline, CDR1 is SGHRS, CDR2 YFSETQ. J was trimmed by 6 bases and V by 4 bases; bases with no gene match: 7. The CDR3 runs 16 residues. CDR3 nucleotides: TGCGCCAGCAGCGCGGAGGGACTAGCGGGAATCAATGAGCAGTTCTTC. It is translated as CASSAEGLAGINEQFF.

This clonotype appeared a few times. The chain has TRBV28 and TRBJ2-7; TRBD1 aligns across 8 bases. J gave up 2 bases and V 4 bases, and 7 bases lay outside the gene matches. This CDR3 contains 15 residues. Germline values: CDR1 MDHEN, CDR2 SYDVKM. CDR3 sequence reads: CASSSSGGPTYEQYF. The CDR3 DNA is TGTGCCAGCAGTTCTTCAGGGGGCCCCACCTACGAGCAGTACTTC.

Many counts were recorded for this clonotype. This sequence joins TRBV12-3 or TRBV12-4 and TRBJ2-3; 11 positions agree with TRBD2. Trimming at V came to 7 bases and at J to 6 bases, leaving 6 bases not matched to a gene. The CDR3 is made up of 14 amino acids. The chain's CDR3 is CASTGLAVLDTQYF. The CDR3 DNA reads as TGTGCCAGCACGGGACTAGCGGTCCTTGATACGCAGTATTTT.

This clonotype is deemed medium-sized. J is TRBJ2-5 and V is TRBV28; D not certain. The CDR3 is 10 residues long. V lost 8 bases, J lost 4 bases, and 5 bases lay in between. Germline-derived CDR1 and CDR2 are MDHEN and SYDVKM. CDR3 sequence reads: CASGRETQYF. CDR3 in DNA: TGTGCCAGCGGGCGAGAGACCCAGTACTTC.

This clonotype was counted a few times. The chain carries TRBV4-1 and TRBJ2-2; weak D call: TRBD2 (6 bases). The CDR3 is made up of 16 amino acids. The V gene's germline CDR1 is MGHRA and CDR2 YSYEKL. Between the trimmed V and J ends, which lost 1 base and 6 bases, there was a span of 15 bases. The CDR3 nucleotides are TGCGCCAGCAGCCAAGGGGGGACCGGCGGGGCCGGGGAGCTGTTTTTT. Protein product: CASSQGGTGGAGELFF.